This entry features one T cell receptor (beta chain) sequence. This specimen comes from a study of blood T cell repertoires in COVID-19. Study as a whole: Both acute and convalescent COVID-19 samples were obtained from the United States, Italy and Spain. In each case, the material was cDNA or gDNA derived from T cells, B-cell-depleted T cells, or PBMCs.

Trimming took off 4 bases at V and 2 bases at J, with 20 bases between the two ends. Germline-derived CDR1 and CDR2 are SEHNR and FQNEAQ (reference sequence). There are 17 residues in the CDR3. Original methodology: Reference gene primer amplification gave estimated nucleated cell counts. Assay: immunoSEQ multiplex PCR; the TCRdb copy retains only in-frame clones and omits some. Clone size and V and J calls were adopted from that table, with D and trimming inferred from the DNA. The table has about 32,000 clones, more than 85% seen once; the top ten hold approximately 0.95%. This clonotype was obtained from a male donor with active COVID-19. The V gene is TRBV7-9, the J gene TRBJ2-5, with a possible D match to TRBD1 (6 bases). Sequencing was carried out using peripheral blood. The CDR3 nucleotides are TGTGCCAGCAGCTCCCGAGGACAGATTTCGATACAAGAGACCCAGTACTTC. This sequence encodes CASSSRGQISIQETQYF.